This T cell receptor beta chain was found in a study of T-cell memory formation after mild COVID-19. Germline lookup yields CDR1 SEHNR and CDR2 FQNEAQ (reference sequence). This CDR3 is 20 amino acids long. J gave up 6 bases and V 2 bases, and 18 bases lay outside the gene matches. In TCRdb, the 5' RACE reads were re-called with MiXCR into one record per CDR3 protein. The sample includes roughly 350,000 distinct CDR3 sequences, around 28% of them seen just once. Study conclusions and caveats: While clones contracting from day 15 to 85 were balanced between CD4 and CD8, later expanders leaned CD4+.

Concerning this clonotype itself: Its antigen remains unknown.

The chain recombines TRBV7-9 with TRBJ2-1; 11 nucleotides agree with TRBD2. The origin of this receptor is an adult woman who had mild COVID-19 (a few samples of this study predate the infection). Cell type and time point are not known. The sequencing input was PBMCs or a T cell subset sorted from them (not recorded which). The DNA for the CDR3 is TGTGCCAGCAGCTTATCTCCGGGACAGGGAACTAGCGGGAGACTCAATGAGCAGTTCTTC. Residues: CASSLSPGQGTSGRLNEQFF.